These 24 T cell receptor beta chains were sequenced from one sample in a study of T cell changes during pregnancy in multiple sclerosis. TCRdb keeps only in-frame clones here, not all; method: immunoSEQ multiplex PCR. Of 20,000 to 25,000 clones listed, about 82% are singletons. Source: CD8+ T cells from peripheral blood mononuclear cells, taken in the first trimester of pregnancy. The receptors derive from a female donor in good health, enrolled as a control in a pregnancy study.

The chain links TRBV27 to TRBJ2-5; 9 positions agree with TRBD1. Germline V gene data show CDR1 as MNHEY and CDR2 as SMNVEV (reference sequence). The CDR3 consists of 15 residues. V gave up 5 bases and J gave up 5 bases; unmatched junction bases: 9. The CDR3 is CASSPRDRAWETQYF. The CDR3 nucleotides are TGTGCCAGCAGTCCCCGGGACAGGGCTTGGGAGACCCAGTACTTC.

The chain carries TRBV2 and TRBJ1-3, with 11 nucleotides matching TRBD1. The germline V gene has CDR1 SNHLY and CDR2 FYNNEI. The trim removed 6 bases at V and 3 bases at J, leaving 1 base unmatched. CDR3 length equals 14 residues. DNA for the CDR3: TGTGCCAGCAGGGACAGGGGGCATGGAAACACCATATATTTT. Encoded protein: CASRDRGHGNTIYF.

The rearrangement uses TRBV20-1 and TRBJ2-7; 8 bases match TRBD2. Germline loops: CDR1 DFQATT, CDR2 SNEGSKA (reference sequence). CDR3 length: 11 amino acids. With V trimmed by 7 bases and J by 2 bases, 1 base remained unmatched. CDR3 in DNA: TGCAGTGTGCGGGGGGCCTACGAGCAGTACTTC. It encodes CSVRGAYEQYF.

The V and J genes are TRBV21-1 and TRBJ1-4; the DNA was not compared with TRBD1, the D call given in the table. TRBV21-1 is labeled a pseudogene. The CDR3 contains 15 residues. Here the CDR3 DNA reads TGTGCCAGCAGCGAGACCGGGACAGGGCCGGAAAAACTGTTTTTT. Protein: CASSETGTGPEKLFF.

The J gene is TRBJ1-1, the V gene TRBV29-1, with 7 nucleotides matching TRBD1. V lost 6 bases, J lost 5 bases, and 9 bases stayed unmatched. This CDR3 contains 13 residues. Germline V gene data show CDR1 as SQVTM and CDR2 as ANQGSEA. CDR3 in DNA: TGCAGCGTCGAACGAGGGGGCTGGACTGAAGCTTTCTTT. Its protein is CSVERGGWTEAFF.

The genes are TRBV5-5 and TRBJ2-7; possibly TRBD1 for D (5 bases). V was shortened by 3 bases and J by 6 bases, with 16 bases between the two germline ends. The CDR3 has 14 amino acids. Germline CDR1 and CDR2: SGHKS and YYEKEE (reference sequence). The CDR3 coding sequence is TGTGCCAGCAGCTCGACCGACAGTCTCTCCGAGCAGTACTTC. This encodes CASSSTDSLSEQYF.

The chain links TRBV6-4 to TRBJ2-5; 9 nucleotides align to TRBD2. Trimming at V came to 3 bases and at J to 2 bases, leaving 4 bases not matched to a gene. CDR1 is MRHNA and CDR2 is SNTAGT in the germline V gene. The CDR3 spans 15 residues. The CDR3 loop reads CASSEVAGEQETQYF. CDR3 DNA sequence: TGTGCCAGCAGTGAGGTAGCGGGGGAGCAAGAGACCCAGTACTTC.

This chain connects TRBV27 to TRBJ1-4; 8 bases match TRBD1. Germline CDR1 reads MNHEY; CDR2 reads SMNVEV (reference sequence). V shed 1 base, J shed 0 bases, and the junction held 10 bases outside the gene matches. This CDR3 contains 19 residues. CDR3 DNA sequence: TGTGCCAGCAGTTTATTCCCCTCCGGGACAGGCGCAACTAATGAAAAACTGTTTTTT. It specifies CASSLFPSGTGATNEKLFF.

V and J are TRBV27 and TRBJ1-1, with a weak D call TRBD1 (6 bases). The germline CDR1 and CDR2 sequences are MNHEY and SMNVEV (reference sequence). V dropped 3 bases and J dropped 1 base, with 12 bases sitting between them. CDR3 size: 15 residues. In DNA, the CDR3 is TGTGCCAGCAGTTTCAGAGGGACAAAGAACACTGAAGCTTTCTTT. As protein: CASSFRGTKNTEAFF.

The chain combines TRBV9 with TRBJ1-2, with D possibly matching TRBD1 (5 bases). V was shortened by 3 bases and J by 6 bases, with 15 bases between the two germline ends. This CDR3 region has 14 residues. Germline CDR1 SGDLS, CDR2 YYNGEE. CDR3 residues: CASSAAGVADGYTF. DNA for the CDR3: TGTGCCAGCAGCGCCGCGGGGGTAGCTGATGGCTACACCTTC.

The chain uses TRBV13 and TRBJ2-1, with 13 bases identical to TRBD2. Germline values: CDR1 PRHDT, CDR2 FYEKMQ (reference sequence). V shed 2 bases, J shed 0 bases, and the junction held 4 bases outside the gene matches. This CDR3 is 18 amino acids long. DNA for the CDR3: TGTGCCAGCAGCTTACGACTAGCGGGGGGTAGCTCCTACAATGAGCAGTTCTTC. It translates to CASSLRLAGGSSYNEQFF.

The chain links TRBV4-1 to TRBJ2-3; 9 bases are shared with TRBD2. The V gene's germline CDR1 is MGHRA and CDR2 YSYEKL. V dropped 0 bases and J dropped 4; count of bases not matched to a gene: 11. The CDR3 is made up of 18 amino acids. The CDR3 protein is CASSQDRWAGGEADTQYF. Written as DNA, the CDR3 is TGCGCCAGCAGCCAAGATCGGTGGGCGGGGGGGGAGGCAGATACGCAGTATTTT.

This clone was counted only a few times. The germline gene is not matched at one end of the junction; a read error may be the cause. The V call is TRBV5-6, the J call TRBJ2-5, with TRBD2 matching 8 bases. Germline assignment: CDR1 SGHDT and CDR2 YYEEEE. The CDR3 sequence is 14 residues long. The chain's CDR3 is CASSFGGAQGTQYF. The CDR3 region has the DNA TGTGCCAGCAGCTTCGGGGGGGCTCAAGGGACCCAGTACTTC. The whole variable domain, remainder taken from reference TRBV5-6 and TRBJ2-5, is DAGVTQSPTHLIKTRGQQVTLRCSPKSGHDTVSWYQQALGQGPQFIFQYYEEEERQRGNFPDRFSGHQFPNYSSELNVNALLLGDSALYLCASSFGGAQGTQYFGPGTRLLVL.

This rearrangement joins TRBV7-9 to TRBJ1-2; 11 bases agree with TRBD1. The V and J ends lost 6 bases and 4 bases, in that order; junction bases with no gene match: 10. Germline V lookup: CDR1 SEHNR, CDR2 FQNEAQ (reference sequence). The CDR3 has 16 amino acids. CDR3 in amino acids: CASRTIGTGGSYGYTF. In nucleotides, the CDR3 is TGTGCCAGCAGAACAATCGGGACAGGGGGAAGCTATGGCTACACCTTC.

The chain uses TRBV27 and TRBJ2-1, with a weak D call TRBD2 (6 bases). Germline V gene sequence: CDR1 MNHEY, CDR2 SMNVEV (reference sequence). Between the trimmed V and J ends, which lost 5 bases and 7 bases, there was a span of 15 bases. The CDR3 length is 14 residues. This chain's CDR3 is CASSRWLGGNEQFF. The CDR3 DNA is TGTGCCAGCAGTCGGTGGTTGGGGGGTAATGAGCAGTTCTTC.

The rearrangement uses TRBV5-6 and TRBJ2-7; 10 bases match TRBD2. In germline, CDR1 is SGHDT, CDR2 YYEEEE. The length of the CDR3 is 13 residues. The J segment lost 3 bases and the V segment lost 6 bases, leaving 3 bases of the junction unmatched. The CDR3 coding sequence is TGTGCCAGCAAAGGACTAGCGGACTACGAGCAGTACTTC. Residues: CASKGLADYEQYF.

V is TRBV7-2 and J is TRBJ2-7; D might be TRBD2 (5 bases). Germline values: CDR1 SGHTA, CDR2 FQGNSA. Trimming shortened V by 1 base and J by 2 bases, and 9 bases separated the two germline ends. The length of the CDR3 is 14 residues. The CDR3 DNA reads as TGTGCCAGCAGCTTAGACGGTAGCGCCTACGAGCAGTACTTC. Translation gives CASSLDGSAYEQYF.

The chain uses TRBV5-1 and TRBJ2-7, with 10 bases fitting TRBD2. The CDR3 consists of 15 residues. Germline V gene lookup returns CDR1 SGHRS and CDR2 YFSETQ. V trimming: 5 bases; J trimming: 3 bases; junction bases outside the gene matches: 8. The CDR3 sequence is CASRSGTSEYYEQYF. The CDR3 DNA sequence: TGCGCCAGCAGGTCCGGGACTAGCGAATACTACGAGCAGTACTTC.

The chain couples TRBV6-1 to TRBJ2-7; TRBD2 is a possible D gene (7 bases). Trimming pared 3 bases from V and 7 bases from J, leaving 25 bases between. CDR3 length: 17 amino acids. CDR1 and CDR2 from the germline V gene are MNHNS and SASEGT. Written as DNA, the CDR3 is TGTGCCAGCAGTGAGGAGGGGGTGGGGGGGTTTCGGAGGGAGCAGTACTTC. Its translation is CASSEEGVGGFRREQYF.

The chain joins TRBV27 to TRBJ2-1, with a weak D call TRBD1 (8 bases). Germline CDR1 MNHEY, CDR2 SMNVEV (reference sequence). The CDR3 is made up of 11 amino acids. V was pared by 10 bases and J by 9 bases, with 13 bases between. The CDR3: CAIHRGGEQFF. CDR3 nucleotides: TGTGCCATCCACAGGGGGGGTGAGCAGTTCTTC.

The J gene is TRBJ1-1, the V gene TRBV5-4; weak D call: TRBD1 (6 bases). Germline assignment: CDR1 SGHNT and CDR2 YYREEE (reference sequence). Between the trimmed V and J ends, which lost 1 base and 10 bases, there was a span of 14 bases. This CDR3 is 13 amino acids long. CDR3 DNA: TGTGCCAGCAGCTTGCAGGGGACCTCACCAGCTTTCTTT. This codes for CASSLQGTSPAFF.

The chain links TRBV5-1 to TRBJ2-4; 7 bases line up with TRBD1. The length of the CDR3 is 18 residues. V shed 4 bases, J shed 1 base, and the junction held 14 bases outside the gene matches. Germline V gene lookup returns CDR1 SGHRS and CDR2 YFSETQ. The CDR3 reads CASSARDSFGVAKNIQYF. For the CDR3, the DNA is TGCGCCAGCAGCGCCCGGGACAGCTTTGGGGTGGCCAAAAACATTCAGTACTTC.

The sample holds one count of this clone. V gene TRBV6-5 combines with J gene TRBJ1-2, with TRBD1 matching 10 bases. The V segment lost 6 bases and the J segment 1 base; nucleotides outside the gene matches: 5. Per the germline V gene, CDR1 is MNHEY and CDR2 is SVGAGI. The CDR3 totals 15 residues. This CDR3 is CASSRDRGDNYGYTF. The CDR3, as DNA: TGTGCCAGCAGCCGGGACAGGGGCGATAACTATGGCTACACCTTC.

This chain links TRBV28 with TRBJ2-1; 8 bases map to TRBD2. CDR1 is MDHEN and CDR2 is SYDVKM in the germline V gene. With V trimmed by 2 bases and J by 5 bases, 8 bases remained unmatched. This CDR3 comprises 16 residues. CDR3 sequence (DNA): TGTGCCAGCAGTTTAAAGGGTAGCGGGGCCCACAATGAGCAGTTCTTC. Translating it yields CASSLKGSGAHNEQFF.